This entry lists 15 T cell receptor beta chains sequenced from one sample in a study of blood T cell repertoires in COVID-19. TCRdb keeps only in-frame clones here, not all; method: immunoSEQ multiplex PCR. The sample lists fewer than 350,000 clones, roughly 88% occurring once. The sequencing input was peripheral blood. These receptors were obtained from a man aged 18 to 30 with active or convalescent COVID-19.

The rearrangement uses TRBV2 and TRBJ2-4; a possible D gene is TRBD2 (6 bases). The length of the CDR3 is 15 residues. Trimming stripped 6 bases from V and 4 bases from J, with 16 bases between. CDR1 is SNHLY and CDR2 is FYNNEI in the germline V gene. CDR3 bases: TGTGCCAGCAGCGACCCTGGAGGGCGGAAAAACATTCAGTACTTC. Translation gives CASSDPGGRKNIQYF.

V usage is TRBV6-6 and J usage is TRBJ1-2, with 10 bases matching TRBD1. With V trimmed by 6 bases and J by 4 bases, 11 bases remained unmatched. The CDR3 has 16 amino acids. The germline gives CDR1 MNHNY, CDR2 SVGAGI (reference sequence). The CDR3 here is CASRLTGGPSAYGYTF. For the CDR3, the DNA is TGTGCCAGCAGGTTGACAGGGGGCCCCTCTGCCTATGGCTACACCTTC.

This chain uses TRBV3-1 (or the pseudogene TRBV3-2) with TRBJ1-1; D is perhaps TRBD1 (6 bases). This CDR3 is 15 amino acids long. Germline-derived CDR1 and CDR2 are LGHDT and YNNKEL (reference sequence). The V gene lost 0 bases and the J gene lost 1 base, with 9 bases spanning the gap. CDR3 sequence: CASSQEGTWNTEAFF. The CDR3 DNA follows: TGTGCCAGCAGCCAAGAGGGGACATGGAACACTGAAGCTTTCTTT.

The chain employs TRBV7-6 and TRBJ2-6; TRBD1 matches 10 bases. The trim removed 5 bases at V and 0 bases at J, leaving 4 bases unmatched. The length of the CDR3 is 17 residues. CDR1 is SGHVS, CDR2 FNYEAQ, per germline. The CDR3 coding sequence is TGTGCCAGCAGCCCGGACAGGGGGGACTCTGGGGCCAACGTCCTGACTTTC. Its translation: CASSPDRGDSGANVLTF.

The CDR3 DNA sequence: TGTGCCAGCAGCCCCCAGAGCGGGTCACTAGCCAAAAACATTCAGTACTTC. Encoded protein: CASSPQSGSLAKNIQYF. The chain recombines TRBV7-2 with TRBJ2-4; D is perhaps TRBD2 (6 bases). Germline V gene sequence: CDR1 SGHTA, CDR2 FQGNSA. The CDR3 has 17 amino acids. V dropped 5 bases and J dropped 0 bases, with 17 bases sitting between them.

The chain carries TRBV5-6 and TRBJ2-7, with D perhaps matching TRBD1 (6 bases). Germline-derived CDR1 and CDR2 are SGHDT and YYEEEE. The V end was cut by 0 bases, the J end by 1 base, with 14 bases between. The CDR3 is 16 residues long. CDR3 residues: CASSLDPGAASYEQYF. For the CDR3, the DNA is TGTGCCAGCAGCTTGGACCCAGGGGCCGCTTCCTACGAGCAGTACTTC.

The DNA for the CDR3 is TGTGCCAGCAGCGGAAAACAGGGGAACTATGGCTACACCTTC. Translation: CASSGKQGNYGYTF. The rearrangement uses TRBV9 and TRBJ1-2, with TRBD1 matching 7 bases. The CDR3 is 14 amino acids. Germline CDR1 and CDR2: SGDLS and YYNGEE. Trimming at V came to 3 bases and at J to 2 bases, leaving 4 bases not matched to a gene.

The chain joins TRBV29-1 to TRBJ1-2; D may be TRBD1 (6 bases). The CDR3 covers 14 residues. Trimming took off 5 bases at V and 8 bases at J, with 21 bases between the two ends. Per the germline V gene, CDR1 is SQVTM and CDR2 is ANQGSEA. The CDR3 loop reads CSVPPTGRAEGYTF. In nucleotides, the CDR3 is TGCAGCGTTCCCCCGACAGGTCGGGCGGAGGGCTACACCTTC.

This clone was picked up one time. The rearrangement joins TRBV25-1 to TRBJ1-1; TRBD1 might be the D (6 bases). CDR3 length: 15 residues. Germline V CDR1 and CDR2: MGHDK, SYGVNS. V was trimmed by 1 base and J by 0 bases, leaving 9 bases between them. The CDR3 region has the DNA TGTGCCAGCAGTGAATCGGGGGGCATGAACACTGAAGCTTTCTTT. Amino acids: CASSESGGMNTEAFF.

The rearrangement joins TRBV6-5 to TRBJ1-5, with a possible D match to TRBD1 (6 bases). The CDR3 is 15 amino acids. V was clipped by 8 bases and J by 0 bases, with 14 bases between them. From germline, CDR1 is MNHEY and CDR2 SVGAGI. The CDR3 spells CASSTGMGSNQPQHF. The CDR3 nucleotides are TGTGCCAGCTCCACAGGGATGGGTAGCAATCAGCCCCAGCATTTT.

This clone was found once. V gene TRBV2 combines with J gene TRBJ2-7, with 8 nucleotides matching TRBD1. Germline values: CDR1 SNHLY, CDR2 FYNNEI. Trimming cost V 5 bases and J 3 bases; bases outside gene matches: 12. The CDR3 has 16 amino acids. The CDR3 sequence is CASSQNLGTGVYEQYF. The CDR3 region has the DNA TGTGCCAGCAGTCAAAACTTAGGGACAGGTGTCTACGAGCAGTACTTC.

This chain joins TRBV5-1 and TRBJ2-3, with 10 bases matching TRBD2. This CDR3 region has 15 residues. With 0 bases clipped from V and 3 bases from J, the junction kept 1 base outside the gene matches. Germline values: CDR1 SGHRS, CDR2 YFSETQ. The CDR3 nucleotides are TGCGCCAGCAGCTTGGCTAGCGGGGGTACAGATACGCAGTATTTT. Its translation is CASSLASGGTDTQYF. The full variable domain, its missing parts supplied by reference TRBV5-1 and TRBJ2-3, is KAGVTQTPRYLIKTRGQQVTLSCSPISGHRSVSWYQQTPGQGLQFLFEYFSETQRNKGNFPGRFSGRQFSNSRSEMNVSTLELGDSALYLCASSLASGGTDTQYFGPGTRLTVL.

The V call is TRBV4-2, the J call TRBJ2-1, with 7 bases identical to TRBD2. The germline V gene encodes CDR1 LGHNA and CDR2 YNFKEQ. CDR3 length: 16 residues. Trimming at V came to 0 bases and at J to 5 bases, leaving 7 bases not matched to a gene. CDR3 loop: CASSQDRGGGNNEQFF. For the CDR3, the DNA is TGTGCCAGCAGCCAAGATCGTGGGGGGGGGAACAATGAGCAGTTCTTC.

The rearrangement links TRBV21-1 to TRBJ2-3; TRBD1, the D gene given by the table, was not confirmed from the DNA. TRBV21-1 is classified as a pseudogene. The CDR3 sequence is 14 residues long. The CDR3 bases are TGTGCCAGCAGCAAAGAGGGGCCCACAGATACGCAGTATTTT. Residues: CASSKEGPTDTQYF.

The rearrangement links TRBV27 to TRBJ2-7; no definite D call. From germline, CDR1 is MNHEY and CDR2 SMNVEV (reference sequence). There are 16 residues in the CDR3. Trimming left V 0 bases short and J 3 bases short, with 15 bases between. CDR3 DNA sequence: TGTGCCAGCAGTTTATCGGCCGGAGCCCAATTCTACGAGCAGTACTTC. Residues: CASSLSAGAQFYEQYF.